The 13 T cell receptor beta chains below all came from one sample that was sequenced in a study of regulatory T cells in long-lasting Graves disease. Time point here: newly diagnosed GD, antithyroid drugs for less than 3 months. From RNA extracted from PBMCs, the TCR library was made. Construction of the TCR beta libraries employed iRepertoire HTBI primers in conjunction with Arm-PCR of CDR3 regions. Using its own MiXCR run on the multiplex PCR reads, TCRdb lists one record per CDR3 protein. Among 500,000 to 700,000 distinct CDR3 sequences listed, less than 20% were seen once. The sample was also reused in another study, on T cells in Graves' hyperthyroidism and ophthalmopathy.

Specimen: peripheral blood mononuclear cells (PBMCs), collected at new diagnosis, from a patient treated with antithyroid drugs. These receptors were collected from a woman aged 30 to 39 with Graves disease.

The chain recombines TRBV2 with TRBJ2-5; 11 bases are a match to TRBD2. Germline V gene data show CDR1 as SNHLY and CDR2 as FYNNEI. After removal of 4 bases from V and 5 bases from J, the junction contained 9 bases not matched to a gene. This CDR3 is built from 16 residues. The CDR3 loop reads CASSGLAGGWRETQYF. As DNA, the CDR3 is TGTGCCAGCAGTGGTCTAGCGGGAGGATGGCGGGAGACCCAGTACTTC.

In its sample, this clonotype was seen many times. The chain carries TRBV5-1 and TRBJ1-2; D is unclear. Deletions cut 0 bases from V and 4 bases from J, with 10 bases between. The V gene's germline CDR1 is SGHRS and CDR2 YFSETQ. This CDR3 has 14 residues. Here the CDR3 reads CASSLEGQPYGYTF. The DNA of the CDR3 is TGCGCCAGCAGCTTGGAGGGTCAGCCCTATGGCTACACCTTC. The whole variable domain, remainder taken from reference TRBV5-1 and TRBJ1-2, is KAGVTQTPRYLIKTRGQQVTLSCSPISGHRSVSWYQQTPGQGLQFLFEYFSETQRNKGNFPGRFSGRQFSNSRSEMNVSTLELGDSALYLCASSLEGQPYGYTFGSGTRLTVV.

The chain is built from TRBV3-1 and TRBJ2-5; a weak D match, TRBD1 (5 bases). The germline V and J ends were trimmed by 6 bases and 2 bases, with 10 bases remaining between them. CDR3 size: 13 residues. Germline V gene lookup returns CDR1 LGHDT and CDR2 YNNKEL (reference sequence). The CDR3 nucleotides are TGTGCCAGCAGACGACAGACGCAAGAGACCCAGTACTTC. Amino acid sequence: CASRRQTQETQYF.

This clonotype is judged large. V gene TRBV27 combines with J gene TRBJ2-7; D is possibly TRBD1 or TRBD2 (6 bases each). V lost 5 bases, J lost 2 bases, and 16 bases lay in between. Germline V gene data show CDR1 as MNHEY and CDR2 as SMNVEV (reference sequence). This CDR3 has 15 residues. Here the CDR3 reads CASSIEGGSPYEQYF. The CDR3 DNA reads as TGTGCCAGCAGTATCGAGGGGGGAAGTCCCTACGAGCAGTACTTC.

This clonotype was recorded many times. The V and J genes are TRBV7-8 and TRBJ2-7; 8 bases align to TRBD1. The CDR3 has 16 amino acids. CDR1 is SGHVS, CDR2 FQNEAQ, per germline. The V segment lost 4 bases and the J segment 3 bases; nucleotides outside the gene matches: 11. CDR3 protein: CASSSGQGGLGYEQYF. For the CDR3, the DNA is TGTGCCAGCAGCTCAGGACAGGGAGGTTTGGGCTACGAGCAGTACTTC.

Concerning this clonotype: One end of the junction does not line up with germline, which may come from a read error. This chain uses TRBV20-1 with TRBJ1-4; no definite D call. The germline V gene encodes CDR1 DFQATT and CDR2 SNEGSKA (reference sequence). The CDR3 spans 12 residues. DNA of the CDR3: TGCAGTGCGGGCACTGAGAATGAAAAACTGGTTTTT. Translated: CSAGTENEKLVF.

V is TRBV7-2 and J is TRBJ2-2; perhaps TRBD2 as D (7 bases). Germline assignment: CDR1 SGHTA and CDR2 FQGNSA. This CDR3 region has 16 residues. The V and J ends lost 2 bases and 3 bases respectively, with 13 bases between them. The CDR3 loop reads CASSLMGGLDTGELFF. In DNA form, the CDR3 reads TGTGCCAGCAGCTTAATGGGGGGGCTTGACACCGGGGAGCTGTTTTTT. The variable domain in full, with the rest retrieved from reference TRBV7-2 and TRBJ2-2, is GAGVSQSPSNKVTEKGKDVELRCDPISGHTALYWYRQSLGQGLEFLIYFQGNSAPDKSGLPSDRFSAERTGGSVSTLTIQRTQQEDSAVYLCASSLMGGLDTGELFFGEGSRLTVL.

A word on this clonotype: Just one base apart from a much larger clone, this may be a read error. The chain employs TRBV7-8 and TRBJ1-5; 8 nucleotides agree with TRBD1. The length of the CDR3 is 14 residues. In germline, CDR1 is SGHVS, CDR2 FQNEAQ. Losses at the gene ends were 5 bases for V and 5 bases for J; bases not matched to a gene: 5. The CDR3 is CASSGDRGDQPQHF. The CDR3 coding sequence is TGTGCCAGCAGCGGTGACAGGGGCGATCAGCCCCAGCATTTT.

The J gene is TRBJ2-7, the V gene TRBV27; D is possibly TRBD2 (6 bases). The V end lost 5 bases, the J end lost 3 bases, and 11 bases lay between the germline ends. This CDR3 comprises 13 residues. CDR1 and CDR2 (germline): MNHEY, SMNVEV (reference sequence). CDR3 nucleotide sequence: TGTGCCAGCAGTATCGGACTATACTACGAGCAGTACTTC. Encoded protein: CASSIGLYYEQYF.

V gene TRBV6-5 combines with J gene TRBJ1-1, with D maybe TRBD1 (5 bases). This CDR3 comprises 19 residues. Per the germline V gene, CDR1 is MNHEY and CDR2 is SVGAGI. V gave up 0 bases and J gave up 5 bases, with 25 bases separating them. This CDR3 is CASSYSIFFLKGRDTEAFF. CDR3 nucleotides: TGTGCCAGCAGTTACTCGATCTTTTTTCTCAAGGGGAGGGATACTGAAGCTTTCTTT.

This clonotype was found once. Here the CDR3 omits its conserved ending phenylalanine or tryptophan, so a read error is the likely source. V and J are TRBV28 and TRBJ1-1; no reliable D call. The V end was cut by 1 base, the J end by 1 base, with 7 bases between. CDR3 length: 14 amino acids. Germline values: CDR1 MDHEN, CDR2 SYDVKM. Here the CDR3 DNA reads TGTGCCAGCAGTTTATCGAACCAGAACACTGAAGCTTTCCTT. Translating gives CASSLSNQNTEAFL.

The chain uses TRBV9 and TRBJ1-5; unclear D gene. V was trimmed by 2 bases and J by 9 bases, leaving 12 bases between them. CDR3 size: 13 residues. CDR1 is SGDLS and CDR2 is YYNGEE in the germline V gene. This CDR3 is CASSVNSDSPQHF. CDR3 nucleotides: TGTGCCAGCAGCGTCAATTCAGATTCGCCCCAGCATTTT.

In regard to this clonotype: Possible read error: a much larger clone is one base away. The gene calls are TRBV11-2 and TRBJ2-5; D uncertain. Germline V CDR1 and CDR2: SGHAT, FQNNGV. The CDR3 is 13 residues long. V was pared by 0 bases and J by 5 bases, with 7 bases between. The CDR3 DNA sequence: TGTGCCAGCAGCTTAGAGCGGTTCGAGACCCAGTACTTC. As protein: CASSLERFETQYF.